Below, one T cell receptor (beta chain) is given with its context. Its antigen is not identified. Generated by immunoSEQ multiplex PCR, the TCRdb table keeps only in-frame clones and is missing some. The table includes roughly 140,000 clones, around nine tenths detected once. The data were taken from a study of T cell responses to AZD1222 COVID-19 vaccine. Study observations and caveats: Possibly, clonal diversity was underestimated; donors were largely white British and included more females. Among AZD1222 vaccinees, only six or seven were seropositive at baseline.

Germline V CDR1 and CDR2: MGHRA, YSYEKL. This CDR3 has 14 residues. Trimming took 3 bases from V and 8 from J, leaving 14 bases between them. Second-dose intervals near 4 or 12 weeks were combined. The starting material was peripheral blood, obtained 28 days after the second AZD1222 dose. The J gene is TRBJ2-1, the V gene TRBV4-1; D is perhaps TRBD2 (5 bases). The receptor's source is an adult who received the AZD1222 COVID-19 vaccine. CDR3: CASSQPREGHEQFF. CDR3 DNA sequence: TGCGCCAGCAGCCAGCCTCGAGAGGGCCATGAGCAGTTCTTC.